Listed here are 16 T cell receptor beta chains from one sample, sequenced in a study of cytomegalovirus exposure and HLA in healthy donors. It was with 60 Vbeta and 13 Jbeta primers that the PCR ran. Only in-frame clones appear in the TCRdb table, and some are missing; sequencing was by immunoSEQ multiplex PCR. The profile shows some 91,000 clones, around 73% of them singletons. Specimen: PBMCs. These receptors came from a woman in her sixties in good health and CMV-seronegative.

The V gene is TRBV19, the J gene TRBJ1-1; 8 positions match TRBD1. The CDR3 consists of 12 residues. Germline V gene sequence: CDR1 LNHDA, CDR2 SQIVND (reference sequence). V trimming: 9 bases; J trimming: 2 bases; junction bases outside the gene matches: 2. DNA for the CDR3: TGTGCCAGCCAGGGGGCTAACACTGAAGCTTTCTTT. Protein: CASQGANTEAFF.

The V call is TRBV25-1, the J call TRBJ2-1; TRBD1 matches at 7 bases. CDR3 length equals 16 residues. Germline CDR1 and CDR2: MGHDK and SYGVNS. V gave up 5 bases and J gave up 8 bases; unmatched junction bases: 15. CDR3: CASSPPDRVNWYEQFF. CDR3 bases: TGTGCCAGCAGTCCCCCCGACAGGGTTAATTGGTATGAGCAGTTCTTC.

The V and J genes are TRBV5-6 and TRBJ1-4; D is possibly TRBD1 (5 bases). This CDR3 has 14 residues. Trimming left V 3 bases short and J 3 bases short, with 9 bases between. The V gene's germline CDR1 is SGHDT and CDR2 YYEEEE. This CDR3 is CASSYRQPNEKLFF. The DNA of the CDR3 is TGTGCCAGCAGCTACAGACAGCCTAATGAAAAACTGTTTTTT.

There are a few counts of this clone. J is TRBJ2-5 and V is TRBV12-5; TRBD1 aligns across 8 bases. Per the germline V gene, CDR1 is LGHNT and CDR2 is FRNRAP. The CDR3 loop spans 14 amino acids. After removal of 6 bases from V and 4 bases from J, the junction contained 7 bases not matched to a gene. Written as DNA, the CDR3 is TGTGCTAGTGGCCAGGGACAGGTGGGAGAGACCCAGTACTTC. It codes for CASGQGQVGETQYF.

The chain joins TRBV30 to TRBJ2-3, with D uncertain. Looked up from germline, CDR1 is GTSNPN and CDR2 is SVGIG (reference sequence). V lost 0 bases to trimming and J lost 4 bases, with 14 bases between them. The CDR3 length is 15 residues. The CDR3 spells CAWSVAASHPDTQYF. CDR3 coding DNA: TGTGCCTGGAGTGTCGCCGCGAGCCACCCAGATACGCAGTATTTT.

The chain recombines TRBV28 with TRBJ2-7; 12 bases match TRBD2. Trimming cost V 5 bases and J 4 bases; bases outside gene matches: 6. Germline-derived CDR1 and CDR2 are MDHEN and SYDVKM. The length of the CDR3 is 15 residues. CDR3 nucleotide sequence: TGTGCCAGCAGTCCGCGGACTAGCGGGATTTACGAGCAGTACTTC. Protein: CASSPRTSGIYEQYF.

This chain joins TRBV5-6 and TRBJ2-7, with TRBD2 as a possible D gene (7 bases). Trimming removed 6 bases from V and 4 bases from J, with 17 bases in between. CDR3 length: 14 amino acids. The germline gives CDR1 SGHDT, CDR2 YYEEEE. The CDR3 DNA follows: TGTGCCAGCACCTTCTCGGGGGGCTATTACGAGCAGTACTTC. Protein: CASTFSGGYYEQYF.

This rearrangement joins TRBV7-2 to TRBJ2-1; D not certain. Trimming shortened V by 5 bases and J by 13 bases, and 21 bases separated the two germline ends. The CDR3 has 14 residues. Germline values: CDR1 SGHTA, CDR2 FQGNSA. The CDR3 sequence is CASSIQSGEFYQFF. The CDR3 DNA follows: TGTGCCAGCAGCATCCAATCAGGCGAATTTTATCAGTTCTTC.

The chain carries TRBV7-9 and TRBJ2-5, with a weak D call TRBD2 (5 bases). This CDR3 region has 15 residues. Germline V gives CDR1 SEHNR, CDR2 FQNEAQ (reference sequence). V was pared by 5 bases and J by 1 base, with 14 bases between. CDR3 sequence: CASSLSRAAQETQYF. For the CDR3, the DNA is TGTGCCAGCAGCCTATCGCGGGCAGCCCAAGAGACCCAGTACTTC.

Only one count was recorded for this clone. This chain joins TRBV4-3 and TRBJ2-2, with 11 bases that match TRBD2. The germline V gene encodes CDR1 LGHNA and CDR2 YSLEER. After removal of 4 bases from V and 4 bases from J, the junction contained 2 bases not matched to a gene. The CDR3 is 15 amino acids. DNA for the CDR3: TGCGCCAGCAGCCCGGGGACTAGCGGCACCGGGGAGCTGTTTTTT. Amino acid sequence: CASSPGTSGTGELFF.

Only a few counts were recorded for this clone. Other DNA sequences from this sample encode an identical CDR3 as well. The chain uses TRBV28 and TRBJ1-1; D unresolved. The CDR3 is 13 residues long. V lost 2 bases and J lost 1, with 5 bases in between. Germline loops: CDR1 MDHEN, CDR2 SYDVKM. The CDR3 reads CASSLPGNTEAFF. The CDR3 DNA reads as TGTGCCAGCAGTTTACCGGGGAACACTGAAGCTTTCTTT. The complete variable domain, with remaining parts taken from reference TRBV28 and TRBJ1-1, reads DVKVTQSSRYLVKRTGEKVFLECVQDMDHENMFWYRQDPGLGLRLIYFSYDVKMKEKGDIPEGYSVSREKKERFSLILESASTNQTSMYLCASSLPGNTEAFFGQGTRLTVV.

This clone was recorded only once. The chain combines TRBV6-5 with TRBJ1-5; no clear D. This CDR3 comprises 13 residues. From germline, CDR1 is MNHEY and CDR2 SVGAGI. Trimming took 5 bases from V and 0 from J, leaving 5 bases between them. As DNA, the CDR3 is TGTGCCAGCAGTCAGTATAGCAATCAGCCCCAGCATTTT. It codes for CASSQYSNQPQHF.

The chain employs TRBV10-3 and TRBJ2-1, with a weak D call TRBD2 (5 bases). CDR1 is ENHRY and CDR2 is SYGVKD in the germline V gene. CDR3 size: 16 residues. Trimming removed 0 bases from V and 6 bases from J, with 15 bases in between. CDR3 nucleotides: TGTGCCATCAGTGAGTCCCCTAGCTTAGATGGCAATGAGCAGTTCTTC. Amino acid sequence: CAISESPSLDGNEQFF.

This clone has more than one count but fewer than ten. The gene calls are TRBV19 and TRBJ2-3; perhaps TRBD1 as D (6 bases). Germline-derived CDR1 and CDR2 are LNHDA and SQIVND (reference sequence). Trimming left V 3 bases short and J 1 base short, with 8 bases between. The CDR3 is 14 amino acids. As DNA, the CDR3 is TGTGCCAGTAGTATTCGGACAGGCACAGATACGCAGTATTTT. This sequence encodes CASSIRTGTDTQYF. Full variable domain (outside the CDR3, taken from reference TRBV19 and TRBJ2-3): DGGITQSPKYLFRKEGQNVTLSCEQNLNHDAMYWYRQDPGQGLRLIYYSQIVNDFQKGDIAEGYSVSREKKESFPLTVTSAQKNPTAFYLCASSIRTGTDTQYFGPGTRLTVL.

This chain links TRBV6-5 with TRBJ1-1, with D possibly being TRBD1 (5 bases). This CDR3 is 12 amino acids long. The germline CDR1 and CDR2 sequences are MNHEY and SVGAGI. Trimming took off 2 bases at V and 11 bases at J, with 12 bases between the two ends. CDR3 region: CASSYEGQGAFF. The CDR3 region has the DNA TGTGCCAGCAGTTACGAAGGTCAGGGCGCTTTCTTT.

This chain joins TRBV30 and TRBJ2-5; TRBD2 matches at 8 bases. The germline CDR1 and CDR2 sequences are GTSNPN and SVGIG (reference sequence). V shed 4 bases and J 4 bases; nucleotides not matched to a gene: 2. The CDR3 has 12 amino acids. Written as DNA, the CDR3 is TGTGCCTGGAAAGGACTAGCAGAGACCCAGTACTTC. Protein: CAWKGLAETQYF.